This T cell receptor (beta chain) was found in a study of identical twins. On this clonotype: Its antigen is not identified.

General study points: Abundant cord blood beta clonotypes carried fewer insertions; memory repertoires showed none. It was possible that invariant MAIT and iNKT cells partly confounded the zero-insertion analyses.

One entry per CDR3 protein results from TCRdb running MiXCR on the 5' RACE reads. The data show roughly 500,000 distinct CDR3 sequences, 20% to 25% seen once. This sample also belongs to another study, concerning T cells expressing NK-cell markers.

The sequence derives from a woman between 18 and 29 years old in good health. Sequenced sample: CD4+ T cells sorted from blood.

The CDR3 here is CASSPPHPPTIYNEQFF. The DNA of the CDR3 is TGTGCCAGCAGCCCCCCTCATCCCCCGACGATATACAATGAGCAGTTCTTC. The chain couples TRBV11-3 to TRBJ2-1; D is unclear. The V and J ends lost 5 bases and 4 bases respectively, with 21 bases between them. This CDR3 is built from 17 residues. CDR1 is SGHNT and CDR2 is YENEEA in the germline V gene.